This paragraph reports one T cell receptor (beta chain). The sample is drawn from a study of blood T cell repertoires in COVID-19. Study information: Spain, Italy and the United States supplied samples that represented acute and convalescent COVID-19.

Methods used by the authors: Researchers report that nucleated cell counts were estimated from reference gene primer amplification. The assay was immunoSEQ multiplex PCR, and TCRdb's table has in-frame clones only and misses some. V and J calls and clone size follow that table, whereas D and trimming were derived from the DNA. The table includes roughly 120,000 clones, almost 90% detected once. The germline CDR1 and CDR2 sequences are LGHNA and YSLEER. This CDR3 has 16 residues. J lost 5 bases, V lost 0 bases, and 9 bases had no gene match. The chain combines TRBV4-3 with TRBJ2-5, with TRBD2 matching 7 bases. This clonotype was obtained from a woman aged 45-65 years with active or convalescent COVID-19. Sequenced: peripheral blood. CDR3 amino acids: CASSQDWGGARETQYF. The DNA of the CDR3 is TGCGCCAGCAGCCAAGATTGGGGGGGAGCGCGGGAGACCCAGTACTTC.